The 3 T cell receptor beta chains below come from one sample, sequenced in a study of cytomegalovirus exposure and HLA in healthy donors. Use of 60 Vbeta and 13 Jbeta primers characterized the PCR. Sequencing was performed with immunoSEQ multiplex PCR; in TCRdb, only in-frame clones are kept and a portion is missing. There are 110,000 to 150,000 clones in the sample; approximately 80% occur only once, and about 2.2% lies in the top ten. Source material: PBMCs. Receptor source: a woman aged 18-35 years in good health and CMV-seropositive.

This chain connects TRBV2 to TRBJ2-2; TRBD1 is a possible D gene (6 bases). V was clipped by 8 bases and J by 2 bases, with 9 bases between them. This CDR3 is built from 13 residues. CDR1 SNHLY and CDR2 FYNNEI come from the germline V gene. This CDR3 reads CASRQDNTGELFF. In nucleotides, the CDR3 is TGTGCCAGCCGACAGGACAACACCGGGGAGCTGTTTTTT. The full variable domain, in which reference TRBV2 and TRBJ2-2 provide the parts outside the CDR3, is EPEVTQTPSHQVTQMGQEVILRCVPISNHLYFYWYRQILGQKVEFLVSFYNNEISEKSEIFDDQFSVERPDGSNFTLKIRSTKLEDSAMYFCASRQDNTGELFFGEGSRLTVL.

This clone was seen only a few times. Other DNA sequences from this sample encode an identical CDR3 as well. The CDR3 region is CASSIGLGGRGSPLHF. CDR3 nucleotide sequence: TGTGCCAGTAGTATTGGATTGGGGGGAAGAGGTTCACCCCTCCACTTT. The chain is built from TRBV19 and TRBJ1-6, with D possibly TRBD1 on 5 matching bases. In germline, CDR1 is LNHDA, CDR2 SQIVND (reference sequence). V lost 3 bases, J lost 9 bases, and 18 bases lay in between. The CDR3 runs to 16 residues. The full variable domain, in which reference TRBV19 and TRBJ1-6 provide the parts outside the CDR3, is DGGITQSPKYLFRKEGQNVTLSCEQNLNHDAMYWYRQDPGQGLRLIYYSQIVNDFQKGDIAEGYSVSREKKESFPLTVTSAQKNPTAFYLCASSIGLGGRGSPLHFGNGTRLTVT.

V gene TRBV7-2 combines with J gene TRBJ2-2; possible D gene TRBD2, 7 bases. CDR1 is SGHTA, CDR2 FQGNSA, per germline. The CDR3 runs 14 residues. V lost 11 bases, J lost 7 bases, and 20 bases lay in between. DNA for the CDR3: TGTGCCGGGACTTCTGGGCGGGGGCGCGGGGAGCTGTTTTTT. Translating gives CAGTSGRGRGELFF. Full variable domain (remainder filled in from reference TRBV7-2 and TRBJ2-2): GAGVSQSPSNKVTEKGKDVELRCDPISGHTALYWYRQSLGQGLEFLIYFQGNSAPDKSGLPSDRFSAERTGGSVSTLTIQRTQQEDSAVYLCAGTSGRGRGELFFGEGSRLTVL.